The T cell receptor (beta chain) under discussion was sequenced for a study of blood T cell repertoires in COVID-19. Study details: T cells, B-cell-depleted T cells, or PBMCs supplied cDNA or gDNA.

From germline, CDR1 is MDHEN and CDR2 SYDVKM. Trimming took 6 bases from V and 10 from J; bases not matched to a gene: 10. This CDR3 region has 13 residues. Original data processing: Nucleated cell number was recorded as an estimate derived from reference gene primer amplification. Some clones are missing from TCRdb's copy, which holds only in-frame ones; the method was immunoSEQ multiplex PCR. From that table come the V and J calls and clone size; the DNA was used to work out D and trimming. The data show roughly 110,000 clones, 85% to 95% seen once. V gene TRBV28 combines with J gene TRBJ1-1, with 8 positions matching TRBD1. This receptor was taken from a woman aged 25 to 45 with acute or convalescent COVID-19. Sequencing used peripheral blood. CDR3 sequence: CASRPSGGSGAFF. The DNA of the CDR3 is TGTGCCAGCAGACCTTCAGGGGGCTCGGGAGCTTTCTTT.